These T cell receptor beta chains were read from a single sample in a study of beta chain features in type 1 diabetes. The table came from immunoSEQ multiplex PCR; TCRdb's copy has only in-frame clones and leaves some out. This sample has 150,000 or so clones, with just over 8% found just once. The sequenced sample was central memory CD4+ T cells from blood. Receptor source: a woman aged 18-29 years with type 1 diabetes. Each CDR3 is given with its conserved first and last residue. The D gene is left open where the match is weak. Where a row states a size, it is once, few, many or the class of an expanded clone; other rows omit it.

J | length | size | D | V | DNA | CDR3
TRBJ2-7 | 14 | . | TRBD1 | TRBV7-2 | TGTGCCAGCAGCGCCCGACAGGGCCCCTACGAGCAGTACTTC | CASSARQGPYEQYF
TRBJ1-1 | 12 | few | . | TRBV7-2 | TGTGCCAGCAGCTCCCAGAGATGGGAGGCTTTCTTT | CASSSQRWEAFF
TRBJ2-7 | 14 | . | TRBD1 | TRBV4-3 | TGCGCCAGCAGCCAACCGGACAGGGCGTACGAGCAGTACTTC | CASSQPDRAYEQYF
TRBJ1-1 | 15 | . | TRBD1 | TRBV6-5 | TGTGCCAGCAGTTTCACCGGGACAGTGAACACTGAAGCTTTCTTT | CASSFTGTVNTEAFF
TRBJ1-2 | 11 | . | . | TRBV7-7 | TGTGCCAGCAGCCCCCAGGATGGCTACACCTTC | CASSPQDGYTF
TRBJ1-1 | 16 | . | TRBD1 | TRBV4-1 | TGCGCCAGCAGCTCGAGGACAGGTCCTATGAACACTGAAGCTTTCTTT | CASSSRTGPMNTEAFF
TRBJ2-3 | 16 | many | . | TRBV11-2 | TGTGCCAGCAGCTTAGGGGCGGGGACGGGCACAGATACGCAGTATTTT | CASSLGAGTGTDTQYF
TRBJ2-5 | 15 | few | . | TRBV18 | TGTGCCAGCTCACCACCGGGGGGGGCCGGCGAGACCCAGTACTTC | CASSPPGGAGETQYF
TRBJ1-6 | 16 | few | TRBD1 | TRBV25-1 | TGTGCCAGCAGTGAATGGGGGACAGGGGGACGATCACCCCTCCACTTT | CASSEWGTGGRSPLHF
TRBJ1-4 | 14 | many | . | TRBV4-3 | TGCGCCAGCAGCCAAGGCTTTGAGAGTGAAAAACTGTTTTTT | CASSQGFESEKLFF
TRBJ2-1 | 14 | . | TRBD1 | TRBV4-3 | TGCGCCAGCAGCCCGGGAAGGGGGCCTAATGAGCAGTTCTTC | CASSPGRGPNEQFF
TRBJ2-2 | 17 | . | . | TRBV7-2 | TGTGCCAGCAGCCGACTTGAGGGTCCCTGGAACACCGGGGAGCTGTTTTTT | CASSRLEGPWNTGELFF
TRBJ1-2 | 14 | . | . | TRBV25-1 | TGTGCCAGCAGGGGAGATTGGGCAGCCTATGGCTACACCTTC | CASRGDWAAYGYTF
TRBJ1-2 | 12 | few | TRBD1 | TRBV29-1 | TGCAGCGCCGGACAGGCAAACTATGGCTACACCTTC | CSAGQANYGYTF
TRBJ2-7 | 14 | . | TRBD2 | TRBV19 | TGTGCCAGTAGTCCATGGACTAGCCACCACGAGCAGTACTTC | CASSPWTSHHEQYF
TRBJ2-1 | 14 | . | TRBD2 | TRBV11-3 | TGTGCCAGCAGCTTAACCCCTAGCGGGCATGAGCAGTTCTTC | CASSLTPSGHEQFF
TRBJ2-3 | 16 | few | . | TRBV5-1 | TGCGCCAGCAGCTCGCTAGGACTTGCCGCCACAGATACGCAGTATTTT | CASSSLGLAATDTQYF
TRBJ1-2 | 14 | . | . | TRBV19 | TGTGCCAGTAGTATAGTTCAGGACAGCTATGGCTACACCTTC | CASSIVQDSYGYTF
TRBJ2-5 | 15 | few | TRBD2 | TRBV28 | TGTGCCAGCAGTTTGAGTAGCGGGAGAGGGGAGACCCAGTACTTC | CASSLSSGRGETQYF
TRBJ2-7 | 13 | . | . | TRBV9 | TGTGCCAGCAGCGTAGGGACAACCTACGAGCAGTACTTC | CASSVGTTYEQYF
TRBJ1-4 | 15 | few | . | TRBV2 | TGTGCCAGCAGAGTGGATCGGGGGGTAGAAGAAAAACTGTTTTTT | CASRVDRGVEEKLFF
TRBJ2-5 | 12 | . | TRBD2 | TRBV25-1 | TGTGCCAGCAAATCTAGCGGGGAGACCCAGTACTTC | CASKSSGETQYF
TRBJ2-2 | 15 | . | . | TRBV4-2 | TGTGCCAGCAGCCAAGAGGCGGCGAACACCGGGGAGCTGTTTTTT | CASSQEAANTGELFF
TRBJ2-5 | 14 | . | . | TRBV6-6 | TGTGCCAGCAGTTACGGGAGGATGGGAGAGACCCAGTACTTC | CASSYGRMGETQYF
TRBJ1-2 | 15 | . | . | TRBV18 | TGTGCCAGCTCACCCTCCGGGGGGAACAACTATGGCTACACCTTC | CASSPSGGNNYGYTF
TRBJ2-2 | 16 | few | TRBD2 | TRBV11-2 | TGTGCCAGCAGCGAGAGACTAGCGGGAGGAGGTGGGGAGCTGTTTTTT | CASSERLAGGGGELFF
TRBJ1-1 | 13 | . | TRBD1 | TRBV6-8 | TGTGCCAGCTTGACAGGGTCGAACACTGAAGCTTTCTTT | CASLTGSNTEAFF
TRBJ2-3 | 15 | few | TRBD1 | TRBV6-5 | TGTGCCAGCAGTTACCGCGGGACAGGGGGAGATACGCAGTATTTT | CASSYRGTGGDTQYF
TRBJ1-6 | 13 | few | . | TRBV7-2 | TGTGCCAGCAGCCGACAGGAGGTTTCACCCCTCCACTTT | CASSRQEVSPLHF
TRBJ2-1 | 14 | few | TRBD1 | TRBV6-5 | TGTGCCAGCAGGGGACAGGGGGCCTACAATGAGCAGTTCTTC | CASRGQGAYNEQFF
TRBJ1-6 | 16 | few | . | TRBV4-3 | TGCGCCAGCAGCCAAGCTTATACGGGTTGGAATTCACCCCTCCACTTT | CASSQAYTGWNSPLHF
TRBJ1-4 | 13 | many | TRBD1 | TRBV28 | TGTGCCAGCAGTTGGACAGGGGGCGAAAAACTGTTTTTT | CASSWTGGEKLFF
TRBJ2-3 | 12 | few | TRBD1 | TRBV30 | TGTGCGACAGGGTTTCTCACAGATACGCAGTATTTT | CATGFLTDTQYF
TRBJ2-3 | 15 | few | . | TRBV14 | TGTGCCAGCAGCCAAGTTAGCATTGGAACAGATACGCAGTATTTT | CASSQVSIGTDTQYF
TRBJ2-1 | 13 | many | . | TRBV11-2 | TGTGCCAGCAGCTTAGGGTCTGACTCCCCGGCGTTCTTC | CASSLGSDSPAFF
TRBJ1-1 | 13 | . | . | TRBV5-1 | TGCGCCAGCAGCTTGCAGGGGCGCACTGAAGCTTTCTTT | CASSLQGRTEAFF
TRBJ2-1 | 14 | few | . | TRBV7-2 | TGTGCCAGCAGCCCCGGACAGCCTGTCCATGAGCAGTTCTTC | CASSPGQPVHEQFF
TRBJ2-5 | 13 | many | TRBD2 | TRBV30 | TGTGCCTGGTACCCAGCGGGAAAAGAGACCCAGTACTTC | CAWYPAGKETQYF
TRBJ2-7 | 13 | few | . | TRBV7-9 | TGTGCCAGCAGCTTAACACAGGCCACCGAGCAGTACTTC | CASSLTQATEQYF
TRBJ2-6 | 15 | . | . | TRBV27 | TGTGCCAACAGTTTAATGGGCTTTGGGGCCAACGTCCTGACTTTC | CANSLMGFGANVLTF
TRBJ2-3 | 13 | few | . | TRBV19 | TGTGCCAGTAGGCAGCTGGGGCAAGATACGCAGTATTTT | CASRQLGQDTQYF
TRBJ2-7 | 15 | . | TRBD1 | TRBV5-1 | TGCGCCAGCAGCCCGGTTCGGACAGGGACCTACGAGCAGTACTTC | CASSPVRTGTYEQYF
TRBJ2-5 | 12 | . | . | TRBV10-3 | TGTGCCACCTCGGTAGCGGTGGAGACCCAGTACTTC | CATSVAVETQYF
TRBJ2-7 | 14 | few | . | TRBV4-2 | TGTGCCAGCAGCCAAGATAGGGGCTTCTACGAGCAGTACTTC | CASSQDRGFYEQYF
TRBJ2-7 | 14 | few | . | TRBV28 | TGTGCCAGCAATCAGGGGCAGGTCTCCTACGAGCAGTACTTC | CASNQGQVSYEQYF
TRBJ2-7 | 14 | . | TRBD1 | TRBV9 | TGTGCCAGCAGCGTACAGGGGGCTGGGTACGAGCAGTACTTC | CASSVQGAGYEQYF
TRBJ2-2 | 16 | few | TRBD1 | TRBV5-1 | TGCGCCAGCAGCTCGAACGGACAGGGGAACACCGGGGAGCTGTTTTTT | CASSSNGQGNTGELFF